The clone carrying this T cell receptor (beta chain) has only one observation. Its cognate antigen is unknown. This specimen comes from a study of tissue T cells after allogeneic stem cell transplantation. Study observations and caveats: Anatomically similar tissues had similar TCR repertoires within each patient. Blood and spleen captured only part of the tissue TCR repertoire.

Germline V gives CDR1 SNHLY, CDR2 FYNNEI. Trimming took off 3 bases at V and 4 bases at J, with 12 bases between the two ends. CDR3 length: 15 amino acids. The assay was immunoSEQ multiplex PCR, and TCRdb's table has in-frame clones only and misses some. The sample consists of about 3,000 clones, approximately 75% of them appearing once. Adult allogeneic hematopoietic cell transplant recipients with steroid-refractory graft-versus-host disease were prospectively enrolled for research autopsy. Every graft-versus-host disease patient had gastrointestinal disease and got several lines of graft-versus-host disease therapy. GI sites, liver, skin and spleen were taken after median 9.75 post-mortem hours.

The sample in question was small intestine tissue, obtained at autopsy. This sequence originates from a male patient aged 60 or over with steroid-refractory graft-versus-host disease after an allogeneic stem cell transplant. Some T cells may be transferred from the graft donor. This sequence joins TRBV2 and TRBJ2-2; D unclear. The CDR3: CASSDPRSGTGELFF. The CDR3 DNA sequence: TGTGCCAGCAGTGACCCAAGATCTGGCACCGGGGAGCTGTTTTTT.